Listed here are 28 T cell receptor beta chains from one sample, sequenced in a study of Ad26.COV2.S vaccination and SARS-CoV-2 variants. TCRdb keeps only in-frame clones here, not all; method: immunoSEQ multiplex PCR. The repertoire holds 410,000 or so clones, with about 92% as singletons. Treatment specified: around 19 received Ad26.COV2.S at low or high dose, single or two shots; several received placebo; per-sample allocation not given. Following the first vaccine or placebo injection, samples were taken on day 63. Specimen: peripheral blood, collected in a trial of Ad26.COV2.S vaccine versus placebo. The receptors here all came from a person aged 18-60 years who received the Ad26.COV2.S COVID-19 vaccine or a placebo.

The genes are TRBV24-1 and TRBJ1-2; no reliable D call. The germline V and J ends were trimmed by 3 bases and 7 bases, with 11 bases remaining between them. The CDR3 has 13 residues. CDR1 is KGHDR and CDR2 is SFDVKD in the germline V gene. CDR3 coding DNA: TGTGCCACCAGTGATCGAAGCTTGGGTGGCTACACCTTC. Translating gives CATSDRSLGGYTF.

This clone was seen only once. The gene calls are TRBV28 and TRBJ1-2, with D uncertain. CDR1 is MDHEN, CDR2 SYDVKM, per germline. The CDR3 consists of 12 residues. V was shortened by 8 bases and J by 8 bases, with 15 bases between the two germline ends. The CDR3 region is CASLRARVGYTF. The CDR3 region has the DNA TGTGCCAGCCTCAGAGCGCGCGTCGGCTACACCTTC.

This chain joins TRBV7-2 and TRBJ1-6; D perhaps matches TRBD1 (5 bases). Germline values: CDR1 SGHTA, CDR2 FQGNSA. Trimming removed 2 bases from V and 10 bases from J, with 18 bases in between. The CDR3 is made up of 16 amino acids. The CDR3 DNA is TGTGCCAGCAGCTTATCTCGGGGGATCGTGAAGTCACCCCTCCACTTT. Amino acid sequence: CASSLSRGIVKSPLHF. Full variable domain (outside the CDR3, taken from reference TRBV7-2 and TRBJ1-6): GAGVSQSPSNKVTEKGKDVELRCDPISGHTALYWYRQSLGQGLEFLIYFQGNSAPDKSGLPSDRFSAERTGGSVSTLTIQRTQQEDSAVYLCASSLSRGIVKSPLHFGNGTRLTVT.

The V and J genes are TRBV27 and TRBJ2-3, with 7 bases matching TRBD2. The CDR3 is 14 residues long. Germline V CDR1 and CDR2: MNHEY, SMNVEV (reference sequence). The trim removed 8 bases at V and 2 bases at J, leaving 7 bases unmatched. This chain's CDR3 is CASGLAVSTDTQYF. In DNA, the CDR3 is TGTGCCAGCGGGCTAGCGGTTTCCACAGATACGCAGTATTTT.

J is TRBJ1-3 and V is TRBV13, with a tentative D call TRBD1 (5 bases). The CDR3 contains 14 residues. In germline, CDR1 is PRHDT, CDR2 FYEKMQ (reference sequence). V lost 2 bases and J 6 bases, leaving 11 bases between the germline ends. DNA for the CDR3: TGTGCCAGCAGCTTAAGCCGACAGATAAACACCATATATTTT. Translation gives CASSLSRQINTIYF.

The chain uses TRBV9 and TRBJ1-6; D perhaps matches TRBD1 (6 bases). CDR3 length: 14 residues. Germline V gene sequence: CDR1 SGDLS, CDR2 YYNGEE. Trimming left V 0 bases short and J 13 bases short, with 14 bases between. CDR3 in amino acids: CASSVGQGLRPLHF. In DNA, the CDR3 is TGTGCCAGCAGCGTAGGCCAGGGGTTACGGCCCCTCCACTTT.

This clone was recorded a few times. The CDR3 reads CASIETGEGQPQHF. CDR3 DNA: TGTGCCAGTATTGAGACAGGGGAGGGTCAGCCCCAGCATTTT. The rearrangement links TRBV19 to TRBJ1-5; 8 bases align to TRBD1. V lost 7 bases, J lost 6 bases, and 8 bases stayed unmatched. Germline CDR1 LNHDA, CDR2 SQIVND (reference sequence). The CDR3 is 14 residues long.

For the CDR3, the DNA is TGTGCCAGCTCACCGGGAGAGGGGCGAGGGGCTTTCTTT. Translating gives CASSPGEGRGAFF. This sequence joins TRBV18 and TRBJ1-1; D may be TRBD1 (5 bases). V was trimmed by 3 bases and J by 11 bases, leaving 16 bases between them. The CDR3 extends over 13 amino acids. Per germline, CDR1 KGHSH and CDR2 LQKENI. The variable domain in full, completed from reference TRBV18 and TRBJ1-1, reads NAGVMQNPRHLVRRRGQEARLRCSPMKGHSHVYWYRQLPEEGLKFMVYLQKENIIDESGMPKERFSAEFPKEGPSILRIQQVVRGDSAAYFCASSPGEGRGAFFGQGTRLTVV.

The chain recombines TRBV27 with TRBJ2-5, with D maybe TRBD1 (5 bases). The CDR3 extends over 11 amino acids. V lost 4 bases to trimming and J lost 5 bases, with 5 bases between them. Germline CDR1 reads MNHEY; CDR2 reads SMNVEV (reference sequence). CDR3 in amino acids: CASSWGETQYF. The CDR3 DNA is TGTGCCAGCAGTTGGGGCGAGACCCAGTACTTC.

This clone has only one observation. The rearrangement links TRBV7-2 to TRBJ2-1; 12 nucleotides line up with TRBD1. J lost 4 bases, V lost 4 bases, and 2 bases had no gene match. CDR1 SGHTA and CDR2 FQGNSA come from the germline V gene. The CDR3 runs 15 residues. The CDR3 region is CASSSGQGAYNEQFF. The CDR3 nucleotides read TGTGCCAGCAGCTCGGGACAGGGGGCTTACAATGAGCAGTTCTTC.

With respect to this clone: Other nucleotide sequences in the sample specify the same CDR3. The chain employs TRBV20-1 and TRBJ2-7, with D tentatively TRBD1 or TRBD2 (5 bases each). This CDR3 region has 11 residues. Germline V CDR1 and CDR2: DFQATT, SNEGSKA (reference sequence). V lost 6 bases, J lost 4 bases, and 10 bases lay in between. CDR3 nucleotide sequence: TGCAGTGCGCGAGGGGTATACGAGCAGTACTTC. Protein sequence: CSARGVYEQYF.

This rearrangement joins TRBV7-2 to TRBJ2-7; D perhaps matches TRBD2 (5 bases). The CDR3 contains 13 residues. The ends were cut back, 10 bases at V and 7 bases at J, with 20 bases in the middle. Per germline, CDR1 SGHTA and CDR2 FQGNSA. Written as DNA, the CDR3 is TGTGCCACCAGAGAGGGTCGGTCGGGGGAGCAGTACTTC. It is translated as CATREGRSGEQYF.

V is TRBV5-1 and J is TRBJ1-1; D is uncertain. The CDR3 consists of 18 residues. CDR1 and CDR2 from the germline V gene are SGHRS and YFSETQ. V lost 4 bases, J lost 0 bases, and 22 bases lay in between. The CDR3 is CASSITPSLTPMNTEAFF. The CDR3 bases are TGCGCCAGCAGCATAACCCCCAGTCTAACCCCTATGAACACTGAAGCTTTCTTT.

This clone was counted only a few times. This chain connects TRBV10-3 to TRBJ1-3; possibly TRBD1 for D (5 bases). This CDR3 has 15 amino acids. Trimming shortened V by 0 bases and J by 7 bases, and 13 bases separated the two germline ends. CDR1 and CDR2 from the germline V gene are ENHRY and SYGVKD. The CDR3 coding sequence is TGTGCCATCAGTGAGTCAACAGGCTGGGGGAACACCATATATTTT. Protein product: CAISESTGWGNTIYF.

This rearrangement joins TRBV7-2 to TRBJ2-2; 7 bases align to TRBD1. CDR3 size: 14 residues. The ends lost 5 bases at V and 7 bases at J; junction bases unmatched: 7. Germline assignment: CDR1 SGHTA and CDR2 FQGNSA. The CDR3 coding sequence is TGTGCCAGCAGCCTAGACAGGGAGAACGGGGAGCTGTTTTTT. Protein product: CASSLDRENGELFF.

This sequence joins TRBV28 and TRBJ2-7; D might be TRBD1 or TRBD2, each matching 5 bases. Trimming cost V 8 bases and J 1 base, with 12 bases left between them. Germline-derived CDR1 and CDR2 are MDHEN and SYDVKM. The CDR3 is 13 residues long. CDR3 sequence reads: CASRRDESYEQYF. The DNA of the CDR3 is TGTGCCAGCCGACGGGACGAATCCTACGAGCAGTACTTC.

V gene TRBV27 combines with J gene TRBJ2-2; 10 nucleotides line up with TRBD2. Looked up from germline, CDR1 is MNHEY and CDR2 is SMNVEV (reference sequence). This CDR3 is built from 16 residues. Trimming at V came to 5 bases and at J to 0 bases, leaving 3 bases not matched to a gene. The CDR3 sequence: CASSLLAGANTGELFF. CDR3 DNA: TGTGCCAGCAGTCTCCTAGCGGGGGCGAACACCGGGGAGCTGTTTTTT.

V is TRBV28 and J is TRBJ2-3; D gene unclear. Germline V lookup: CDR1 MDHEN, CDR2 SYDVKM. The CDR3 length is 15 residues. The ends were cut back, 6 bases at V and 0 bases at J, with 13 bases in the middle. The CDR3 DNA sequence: TGTGCCAGCAGCCTATTGATGTCTAGCACAGATACGCAGTATTTT. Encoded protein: CASSLLMSSTDTQYF.

CDR3 sequence reads: CASSLSSSREQYF. Here the CDR3 DNA reads TGTGCCAGCAGTTTATCATCTAGCCGCGAGCAGTACTTC. The chain recombines TRBV28 with TRBJ2-7; perhaps TRBD2 as D (5 bases). The V end lost 1 base, the J end lost 6 bases, and 10 bases lay between the germline ends. The CDR3 runs to 13 residues. Germline V CDR1 and CDR2: MDHEN, SYDVKM.

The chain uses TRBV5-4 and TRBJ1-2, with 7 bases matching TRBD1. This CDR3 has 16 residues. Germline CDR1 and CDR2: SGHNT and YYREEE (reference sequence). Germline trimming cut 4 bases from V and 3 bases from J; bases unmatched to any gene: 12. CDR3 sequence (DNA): TGTGCCAGCAGCCAAAGTGGACAGGCCCTCTACTATGGCTACACCTTC. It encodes CASSQSGQALYYGYTF.

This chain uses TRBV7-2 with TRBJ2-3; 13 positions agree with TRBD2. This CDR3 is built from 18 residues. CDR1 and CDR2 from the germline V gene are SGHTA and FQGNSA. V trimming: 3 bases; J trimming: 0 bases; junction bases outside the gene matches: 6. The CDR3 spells CASSFQVGLAGSTDTQYF. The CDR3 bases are TGTGCCAGCAGCTTTCAAGTGGGACTAGCGGGGAGCACAGATACGCAGTATTTT.

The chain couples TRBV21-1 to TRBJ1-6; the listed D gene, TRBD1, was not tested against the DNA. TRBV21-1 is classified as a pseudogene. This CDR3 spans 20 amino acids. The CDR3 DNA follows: TGTGCCAGCAGCAAAAAAGCCAAAAAAGGGGTCCAGAGTGATAATTCACCCCTCCACTTT. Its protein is CASSKKAKKGVQSDNSPLHF.

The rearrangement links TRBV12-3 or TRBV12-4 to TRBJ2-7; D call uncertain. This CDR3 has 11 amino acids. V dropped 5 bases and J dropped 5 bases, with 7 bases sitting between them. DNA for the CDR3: TGTGCCAGCAGTCCCAGAGACGAGCAGTACTTC. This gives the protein CASSPRDEQYF.

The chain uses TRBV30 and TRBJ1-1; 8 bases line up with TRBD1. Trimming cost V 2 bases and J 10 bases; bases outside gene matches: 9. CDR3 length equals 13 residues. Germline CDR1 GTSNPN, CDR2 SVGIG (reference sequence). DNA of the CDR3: TGTGCCTGGAGTCAGGACAGGGCGATAGGAGCTTTCTTT. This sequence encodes CAWSQDRAIGAFF.

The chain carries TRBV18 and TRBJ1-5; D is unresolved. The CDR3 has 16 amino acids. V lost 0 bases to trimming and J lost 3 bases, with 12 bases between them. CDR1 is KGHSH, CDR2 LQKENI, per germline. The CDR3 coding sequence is TGTGCCAGCTCACCACCGGAAAGGATACCCAATCAGCCCCAGCATTTT. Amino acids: CASSPPERIPNQPQHF.

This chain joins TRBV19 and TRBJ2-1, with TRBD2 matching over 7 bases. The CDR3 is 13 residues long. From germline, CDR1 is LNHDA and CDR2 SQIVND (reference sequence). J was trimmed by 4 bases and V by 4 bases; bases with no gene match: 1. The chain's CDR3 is CASSNGGYNEQFF. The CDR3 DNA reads TGTGCCAGTAGTAACGGGGGGTACAATGAGCAGTTCTTC.

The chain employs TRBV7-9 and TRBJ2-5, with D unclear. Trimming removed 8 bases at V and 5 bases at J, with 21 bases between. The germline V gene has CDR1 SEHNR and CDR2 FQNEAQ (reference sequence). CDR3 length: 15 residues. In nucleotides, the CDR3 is TGTGCCAGCTGGCCCTCCGGCTGGTTAGGCGAGACCCAGTACTTC. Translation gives CASWPSGWLGETQYF.

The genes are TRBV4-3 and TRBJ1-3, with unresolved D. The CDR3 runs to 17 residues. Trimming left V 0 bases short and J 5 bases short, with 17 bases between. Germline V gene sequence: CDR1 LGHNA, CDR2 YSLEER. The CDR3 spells CASSQDWGQVMRNTIYF. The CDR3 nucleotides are TGCGCCAGCAGCCAAGATTGGGGTCAGGTGATGCGAAACACCATATATTTT.